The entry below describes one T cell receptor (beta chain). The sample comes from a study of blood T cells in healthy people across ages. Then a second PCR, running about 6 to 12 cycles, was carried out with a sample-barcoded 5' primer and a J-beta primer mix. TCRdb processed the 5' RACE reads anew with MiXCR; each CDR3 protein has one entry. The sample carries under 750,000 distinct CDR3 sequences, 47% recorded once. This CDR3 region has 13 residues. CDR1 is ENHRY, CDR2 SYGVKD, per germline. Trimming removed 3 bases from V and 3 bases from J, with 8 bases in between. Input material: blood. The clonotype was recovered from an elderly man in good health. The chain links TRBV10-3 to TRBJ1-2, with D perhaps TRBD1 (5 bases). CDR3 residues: CAISEGAYYGYTF. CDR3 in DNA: TGTGCCATCAGTGAAGGGGCCTACTATGGCTACACCTTC.